The 9 T cell receptor beta chains reported below all come from one sample, sequenced in a study of cytomegalovirus exposure and HLA in healthy donors. Both 60 Vbeta primers and 13 Jbeta primers went into the PCR. Clones were read by immunoSEQ multiplex PCR, and TCRdb kept only the in-frame ones, dropping some. The sample gives 90,000 to 100,000 clones, over 60% of which show up once; 3.9% is in the top ten. The source material was PBMCs. The receptors were gathered from a man in his thirties or forties in good health and CMV-seronegative.

The CDR3 nucleotides read TGTGCCAGCAGTGGGACTAGCGGGGGAGAGGAGGAGACCCAGTACTTC. It encodes CASSGTSGGEEETQYF. The rearrangement links TRBV2 to TRBJ2-5; 13 bases are shared with TRBD2. The ends lost 4 bases at V and 5 bases at J; junction bases unmatched: 7. CDR1 and CDR2 from the germline V gene are SNHLY and FYNNEI. The CDR3 extends over 16 amino acids.

The V gene is TRBV18, the J gene TRBJ2-7; 13 bases align to TRBD2. The CDR3 runs to 15 residues. Trimming took 2 bases from V and 3 from J; bases not matched to a gene: 1. CDR1 is KGHSH and CDR2 is LQKENI in the germline V gene. In DNA, the CDR3 is TGTGCCAGCTCACCATGGACTAGCGGGGGCTACGAGCAGTACTTC. Translating it yields CASSPWTSGGYEQYF.

The chain recombines TRBV13 with TRBJ2-3; D remains unclear. The V end was cut by 1 base, the J end by 2 bases, with 13 bases between. CDR3 size: 16 residues. In germline, CDR1 is PRHDT, CDR2 FYEKMQ (reference sequence). CDR3 nucleotides: TGTGCCAGCAGCTTAGATTCCTTGTTAAACACAGATACGCAGTATTTT. Protein sequence: CASSLDSLLNTDTQYF.

The CDR3 sequence is CASSVEEGQGYEKLFF. The CDR3 DNA reads as TGTGCCAGCAGCGTAGAGGAAGGACAGGGCTATGAAAAACTGTTTTTT. The chain combines TRBV9 with TRBJ1-4; 8 nucleotides line up with TRBD1. This CDR3 comprises 16 residues. Trimming at V came to 0 bases and at J to 6 bases, leaving 7 bases not matched to a gene. Germline V gene sequence: CDR1 SGDLS, CDR2 YYNGEE.

The chain recombines TRBV18 with TRBJ2-3; D is ambiguous. V gave up 1 base and J gave up 6 bases, with 20 bases separating them. From germline, CDR1 is KGHSH and CDR2 LQKENI. The CDR3 spans 17 residues. The CDR3 DNA is TGTGCCAGCTCACCACGTGAAAGGCCCCGCGGCTCCGATACGCAGTATTTT. It yields the protein CASSPRERPRGSDTQYF.

This chain joins TRBV4-3 and TRBJ2-3, with 7 bases lining up with TRBD1. CDR1 and CDR2 from the germline V gene are LGHNA and YSLEER. This CDR3 contains 16 residues. Trimming removed 1 base from V and 3 bases from J; junction bases left unmatched: 7. The CDR3: CASSQATGSQTDTQYF. DNA for the CDR3: TGCGCCAGCAGCCAAGCGACAGGGTCGCAGACAGATACGCAGTATTTT.

The chain recombines TRBV30 with TRBJ1-1, with TRBD1 as a possible D gene (5 bases). CDR1 GTSNPN and CDR2 SVGIG come from the germline V gene (reference sequence). This CDR3 has 15 amino acids. V lost 1 base, J lost 7 bases, and 19 bases lay in between. CDR3 bases: TGTGCCTGGAGTGCCAATTCCGTAGGACACCGTGAAGCTTTCTTT. This encodes CAWSANSVGHREAFF.

The rearrangement links TRBV7-3 to TRBJ2-5; D is perhaps TRBD2 (6 bases). Germline CDR1 and CDR2: SGHTA and FQGTGA. The CDR3 spans 16 residues. The V gene lost 5 bases and the J gene lost 5 bases, with 21 bases spanning the gap. The CDR3 region is CASSPRSGRGMETQYF. The CDR3 nucleotides read TGTGCCAGCAGCCCTCGTTCCGGACGGGGGATGGAGACCCAGTACTTC.

The count of this clone is one. The chain combines TRBV7-8 with TRBJ1-2, with TRBD1 identical over 7 bases. The trim removed 1 base at V and 1 base at J, leaving 3 bases unmatched. The CDR3 sequence is 15 residues long. CDR1 is SGHVS, CDR2 FQNEAQ, per germline. The CDR3 sequence: CASSLDWDSNYGYTF. DNA of the CDR3: TGTGCCAGCAGCTTAGACTGGGACAGTAACTATGGCTACACCTTC.